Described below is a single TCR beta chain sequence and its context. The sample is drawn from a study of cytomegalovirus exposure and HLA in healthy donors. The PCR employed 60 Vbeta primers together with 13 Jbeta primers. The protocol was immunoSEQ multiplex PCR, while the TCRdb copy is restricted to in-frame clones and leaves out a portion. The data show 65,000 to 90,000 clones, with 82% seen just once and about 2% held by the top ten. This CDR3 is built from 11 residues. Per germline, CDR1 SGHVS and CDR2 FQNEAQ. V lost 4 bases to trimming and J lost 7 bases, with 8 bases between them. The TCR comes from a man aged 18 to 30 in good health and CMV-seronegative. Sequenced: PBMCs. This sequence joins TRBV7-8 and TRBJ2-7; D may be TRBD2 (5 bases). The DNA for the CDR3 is TGTGCCAGCAGCTCCGAGGGTGAGCAGTACTTC. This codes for CASSSEGEQYF.